The rows below give T cell receptor beta chains drawn from one sample of a study of vaccination effects on CD4 cells after COVID-19. Antigens of these TCRs are unknown. The table came from immunoSEQ multiplex PCR; TCRdb's copy has only in-frame clones and leaves some out. Here the sample spans about 41,000 clones, roughly 76% being singletons. This sample comprised CD4+ T cells from PBMCs cultured with HCoV-OC43 spike peptides, obtained before COVID-19 vaccination. The source of these receptors is a human donor who received a COVID-19 vaccine. Each CDR3 is given with its conserved first and last residue. The D gene is left open where the match is weak. Clone size is shown for a subset of rows, as once, few, many or a class of expanded clone.

CDR3: CAWSVLSSGANVLTF; DNA: TGTGCCTGGAGTGTACTGAGCTCTGGGGCCAACGTCCTGACTTTC; size: .; J: TRBJ2-6; length: 15; D: .; V: TRBV30
CDR3: CASNKGAGRFGEQFF; DNA: TGTGCCAGCAATAAGGGGGCAGGGAGGTTCGGTGAGCAGTTCTTC; size: .; J: TRBJ2-1; length: 15; D: .; V: TRBV2
CDR3: CASSPDRQLYEQYF; DNA: TGTGCCAGCAGCCCGGACAGGCAACTCTACGAGCAGTACTTC; size: .; J: TRBJ2-7; length: 14; D: TRBD1; V: TRBV5-4
CDR3: CASSMGQTLEKLFF; DNA: TGTGCCAGTAGTATGGGGCAGACACTTGAAAAACTGTTTTTT; size: .; J: TRBJ1-4; length: 14; D: .; V: TRBV19
CDR3: CASSESGGPYNEQFF; DNA: TGCGCCAGCAGTGAGTCGGGGGGCCCCTACAATGAGCAGTTCTTC; size: .; J: TRBJ2-1; length: 15; D: .; V: TRBV10-1
CDR3: CASSEMGTGTGELFF; DNA: TGTGCCAGCAGTGAAATGGGGACGGGCACCGGGGAGCTGTTTTTT; size: .; J: TRBJ2-2; length: 15; D: .; V: TRBV6-1
CDR3: CASSRTGGVAKNIQYF; DNA: TGTGCCAGCAGCCGTACAGGGGGGGTAGCCAAAAACATTCAGTACTTC; size: few; J: TRBJ2-4; length: 16; D: .; V: TRBV11-2
CDR3: CASSYLTGGYGYTF; DNA: TGTGCCAGCAGTTACCTGACAGGGGGTTATGGCTACACCTTC; size: .; J: TRBJ1-2; length: 14; D: TRBD1; V: TRBV6-5
CDR3: CASSEAFLSFSYEQYF; DNA: TGTGCCAGCAGTGAAGCTTTCCTTAGTTTCTCCTACGAGCAGTACTTC; size: .; J: TRBJ2-7; length: 16; D: .; V: TRBV6-1
CDR3: CASQDYMDRVYGYTF; DNA: TGTGCCAGTCAGGACTACATGGACAGGGTCTATGGCTACACCTTC; size: .; J: TRBJ1-2; length: 15; D: TRBD1; V: TRBV19
CDR3: CASSIVAAADTQYF; DNA: TGTGCCAGTAGTATAGTCGCGGCAGCAGATACGCAGTATTTT; size: .; J: TRBJ2-3; length: 14; D: .; V: TRBV19
CDR3: CASSSGRRGTGGYEQYF; DNA: TGTGCCAGCAGCTCAGGACGCCGCGGGACAGGGGGCTACGAGCAGTACTTC; size: .; J: TRBJ2-7; length: 17; D: TRBD1; V: TRBV7-2
CDR3: CATGTGGETQYF; DNA: TGTGCCACCGGGACAGGGGGAGAGACCCAGTACTTC; size: many; J: TRBJ2-5; length: 12; D: TRBD1; V: TRBV6-5
CDR3: CASSLNSGPYEQYF; DNA: TGTGCCAGCAGCTTAAATAGCGGGCCATACGAGCAGTACTTC; size: .; J: TRBJ2-7; length: 14; D: TRBD2; V: TRBV7-2
CDR3: CASSEPGGSRELFF; DNA: TGTGCCAGCAGTGAACCAGGGGGCTCCCGGGAGCTGTTTTTT; size: few; J: TRBJ2-2; length: 14; D: TRBD1; V: TRBV2
CDR3: CASESLNTEAFF; DNA: TGTGCCAGCGAGTCTCTGAACACTGAAGCTTTCTTT; size: .; J: TRBJ1-1; length: 12; D: .; V: TRBV28